These 11 T cell receptor beta chains share one sample of origin, sequenced in a study of blood T cell repertoires in COVID-19. Repertoires were generated with immunoSEQ multiplex PCR, while TCRdb's copy carries only in-frame clones and drops some. This table holds roughly 180,000 clones, about 82% found once. The sample comprised peripheral blood. The receptors come from a woman younger than 45 with acute or convalescent COVID-19.

The chain couples TRBV3-1 (or the pseudogene TRBV3-2) to TRBJ2-5; D is unresolved. Germline V lookup: CDR1 LGHDT, CDR2 YNNKEL (reference sequence). Trimming pared 6 bases from V and 5 bases from J, leaving 7 bases between. CDR3 length: 11 amino acids. The CDR3 region has the DNA TGTGCCAGCAGAACGAGGGAGACCCAGTACTTC. Amino acids: CASRTRETQYF.

The count of this clone is one. The chain carries TRBV10-3 and TRBJ1-2; D remains ambiguous. V gave up 6 bases and J gave up 2 bases, with 13 bases separating them. The CDR3 length is 14 residues. Germline lookup yields CDR1 ENHRY and CDR2 SYGVKD. The CDR3 spells CAIRPELQNYGYTF. The CDR3, as DNA: TGTGCCATCAGACCCGAACTTCAAAACTATGGCTACACCTTC.

The count of this clone is one. The V gene is TRBV28, the J gene TRBJ1-6; a possible D gene is TRBD1 (5 bases). The length of the CDR3 is 16 residues. V was pared by 1 base and J by 7 bases, with 14 bases between. Per germline, CDR1 MDHEN and CDR2 SYDVKM. CDR3 loop: CASSLLVPGGNSPLHF. In DNA, the CDR3 is TGTGCCAGCAGTTTATTAGTTCCTGGGGGGAATTCACCCCTCCACTTT.

The chain joins TRBV4-3 to TRBJ2-1, with TRBD2 matching 9 bases. J gave up 5 bases and V 4 bases, and 9 bases lay outside the gene matches. The CDR3 length is 16 residues. Germline V lookup: CDR1 LGHNA, CDR2 YSLEER. CDR3 nucleotide sequence: TGCGCCAGCAGCCCCCGGCTAGCGGGGACAAACAATGAGCAGTTCTTC. This encodes CASSPRLAGTNNEQFF.

The chain carries TRBV19 and TRBJ1-5; unclear D gene. Per the germline V gene, CDR1 is LNHDA and CDR2 is SQIVND (reference sequence). The germline V and J ends were trimmed by 8 bases and 9 bases, with 23 bases remaining between them. The CDR3 is made up of 15 amino acids. The CDR3 DNA follows: TGTGCCAGTCCACCCCCCCGAGGGCGGTGGGCGCCCCAGCATTTT. Its protein product is CASPPPRGRWAPQHF. The full variable domain, rest sourced from reference TRBV19 and TRBJ1-5, is DGGITQSPKYLFRKEGQNVTLSCEQNLNHDAMYWYRQDPGQGLRLIYYSQIVNDFQKGDIAEGYSVSREKKESFPLTVTSAQKNPTAFYLCASPPPRGRWAPQHFGDGTRLSIL.

The chain recombines TRBV6-6 with TRBJ2-3; D is perhaps TRBD1 (5 bases). Germline V CDR1 and CDR2: MNHNY, SVGAGI (reference sequence). Trimming took 3 bases from V and 5 from J, leaving 9 bases between them. CDR3 length equals 13 residues. CDR3 sequence (DNA): TGTGCCAGCAGTTATGGGGCTGTAGATACGCAGTATTTT. Amino acid sequence: CASSYGAVDTQYF.

The chain couples TRBV29-1 to TRBJ1-2; D gene uncertain. V lost 6 bases and J lost 6, with 17 bases in between. The CDR3 has 13 residues. Per the germline V gene, CDR1 is SQVTM and CDR2 is ANQGSEA. The CDR3 DNA follows: TGCAGCGTCCGATGGGAAGGAGGTGATGGCTACACCTTC. It codes for CSVRWEGGDGYTF.

This clone is a singleton in its sample. The chain combines TRBV12-3 or TRBV12-4 with TRBJ2-5, with D possibly TRBD2 on 5 matching bases. CDR3 length: 13 amino acids. The V end was cut by 7 bases, the J end by 4 bases, with 13 bases between. CDR3: CASTTAAGETQYF. The CDR3 coding sequence is TGTGCCAGCACCACGGCCGCGGGAGAGACCCAGTACTTC.

The rearrangement uses TRBV5-1 and TRBJ2-7; possibly TRBD1 for D (5 bases). Germline V gene lookup returns CDR1 SGHRS and CDR2 YFSETQ. The CDR3 totals 12 residues. The ends were cut back, 0 bases at V and 11 bases at J, with 12 bases in the middle. The CDR3 coding sequence is TGCGCCAGCAGCTTGGCTGGGGCGCAAAAGTACTTC. Its protein is CASSLAGAQKYF.

The V call is TRBV14, the J call TRBJ2-7, with D possibly TRBD2 on 6 matching bases. The CDR3 consists of 14 residues. The V end lost 2 bases, the J end lost 4 bases, and 12 bases lay between the germline ends. The germline V gene has CDR1 SGHDN and CDR2 FVKESK. In DNA, the CDR3 is TGTGCCAGCAGCCAACCAGGGAGGAGGTACGAGCAGTACTTC. Residues: CASSQPGRRYEQYF.

This chain uses TRBV6-5 with TRBJ2-7; TRBD2 aligns across 10 bases. The CDR3 contains 15 residues. Unmatched junction bases numbered 10, after V lost 6 bases and J lost 5 bases. CDR1 and CDR2 from the germline V gene are MNHEY and SVGAGI. CDR3 coding DNA: TGTGCCAGCAGCCCCTCCCCCCTAGCGGGAGACGAGCAGTACTTC. It encodes CASSPSPLAGDEQYF.